The 15 T cell receptor beta chains below all came from one sample that was sequenced in a study of CD8 T cells in ankylosing spondylitis. Which antigens these TCRs recognize remains unknown. TCRdb re-called the 5' RACE reads through MiXCR, storing one row per CDR3 protein. The sample lists 450,000 or so distinct CDR3 sequences, approximately 26% occurring once. Whole-study findings and limits: It appeared that ankylosing spondylitis blood was characterized by a TCR beta motif of seven or eight highly homologous variants.

Sequenced sample: blood, either unsorted or a sorted T cell fraction (not recorded which). The receptors shown here come from a male donor with ankylosing spondylitis.

This clonotype was counted many times. The genes are TRBV7-2 and TRBJ1-1; D gene uncertain. With 1 base removed from V and 0 bases from J, the gap between germline ends came to 9 bases. This CDR3 spans 15 amino acids. Germline V CDR1 and CDR2: SGHTA, FQGNSA. In DNA, the CDR3 is TGTGCCAGCAGCTTAGAAGGCACATTGAACACTGAAGCTTTCTTT. It is translated as CASSLEGTLNTEAFF.

This clonotype was seen a handful of times. The genes are TRBV12-3 or TRBV12-4 and TRBJ2-5, with D uncertain. This CDR3 comprises 11 residues. V was pared by 3 bases and J by 5 bases, with 4 bases between. This CDR3 reads CASSFTETQYF. The DNA for the CDR3 is TGTGCCAGCAGTTTTACTGAGACCCAGTACTTC.

This chain connects TRBV18 to TRBJ2-7; TRBD1 matches 11 bases. Unmatched junction bases numbered 4, after V lost 3 bases and J lost 6 bases. The V gene's germline CDR1 is KGHSH and CDR2 LQKENI. This CDR3 is 14 amino acids long. CDR3 DNA: TGTGCCAGCTCACCGAGGACAGGGGGCTCCGAGCAGTACTTC. This translates into CASSPRTGGSEQYF.

The chain carries TRBV5-6 and TRBJ2-5; D not certain. The V end lost 3 bases, the J end lost 4 bases, and 13 bases lay between the germline ends. The CDR3 spans 14 residues. Germline values: CDR1 SGHDT, CDR2 YYEEEE. The CDR3 loop reads CASSSRTEGETQYF. The DNA of the CDR3 is TGTGCCAGCAGCTCTAGGACGGAAGGAGAGACCCAGTACTTC.

The V and J genes are TRBV5-1 and TRBJ1-2; a possible D gene is TRBD1 (6 bases). This CDR3 contains 13 residues. Germline CDR1 and CDR2: SGHRS and YFSETQ. V gave up 0 bases and J gave up 6 bases, with 9 bases separating them. CDR3 nucleotide sequence: TGCGCCAGCAGCTTGGAGGACAGAGATGGCTACACCTTC. It is translated as CASSLEDRDGYTF.

The table lists this clonotype with a few counts. V gene TRBV2 combines with J gene TRBJ2-2, with D possibly matching TRBD2 (6 bases). Trimming cost V 3 bases and J 1 base, with 12 bases left between them. CDR1 SNHLY and CDR2 FYNNEI come from the germline V gene. The CDR3 covers 16 residues. The CDR3 DNA reads as TGTGCCAGCAGTGAGGTTGCGGGACTGAACACCGGGGAGCTGTTTTTT. Translating gives CASSEVAGLNTGELFF.

This clonotype was observed a handful of times. The rearrangement joins TRBV4-2 to TRBJ2-3; possibly TRBD1 or TRBD2 for D (5 bases each). The CDR3 extends over 15 amino acids. Germline values: CDR1 LGHNA, CDR2 YNFKEQ. The V end lost 4 bases, the J end lost 7 bases, and 18 bases lay between the germline ends. The CDR3 loop is CASSLSSGKGYTQYF. DNA of the CDR3: TGTGCCAGCAGCCTGTCAAGCGGAAAGGGGTATACGCAGTATTTT.

This clonotype was recorded at least ten times. This chain uses TRBV29-1 with TRBJ1-4; no reliable D call. Trimming stripped 7 bases from V and 2 bases from J, with 17 bases between. CDR3 size: 15 residues. Per germline, CDR1 SQVTM and CDR2 ANQGSEA. CDR3: CSAAGPKKTNEKLFF. CDR3 bases: TGCAGCGCCGCCGGCCCTAAAAAGACTAATGAAAAACTGTTTTTT. The variable domain in full, completed from reference TRBV29-1 and TRBJ1-4, reads SAVISQKPSRDICQRGTSLTIQCQVDSQVTMMFWYRQQPGQSLTLIATANQGSEATYESGFVIDKFPISRPNLTFSTLTVSNMSPEDSSIYLCSAAGPKKTNEKLFFGSGTQLSVL.

This clonotype has only a few counts. J is TRBJ2-6 and V is TRBV9; 7 bases match TRBD1. Germline CDR1 SGDLS, CDR2 YYNGEE. The CDR3 contains 13 residues. J was trimmed by 12 bases and V by 3 bases; bases with no gene match: 6. The CDR3 spells CASSEGQLAVLTF. CDR3 sequence (DNA): TGTGCCAGCAGCGAGGGACAGCTGGCCGTCCTGACTTTC. The full variable domain, rest sourced from reference TRBV9 and TRBJ2-6, is DSGVTQTPKHLITATGQRVTLRCSPRSGDLSVYWYQQSLDQGLQFLIQYYNGEERAKGNILERFSAQQFPDLHSELNLSSLELGDSALYFCASSEGQLAVLTFGAGSRLTVL.

This clonotype has just a few counts. The V gene is TRBV28, the J gene TRBJ2-7; D possibly uses TRBD1 or TRBD2 (5 bases each). The length of the CDR3 is 14 residues. Per the germline V gene, CDR1 is MDHEN and CDR2 is SYDVKM. V was trimmed by 3 bases and J by 7 bases, leaving 16 bases between them. CDR3 sequence: CASSFKLPGREQYV. The CDR3 coding sequence is TGTGCCAGCAGTTTTAAATTGCCGGGGCGAGAGCAGTACGTC.

J is TRBJ2-1 and V is TRBV29-1, with 9 bases identical to TRBD2. V shed 8 bases, J shed 2 bases, and the junction held 10 bases outside the gene matches. Per germline, CDR1 SQVTM and CDR2 ANQGSEA. This CDR3 is built from 15 residues. The CDR3 DNA is TGCAGCACAAAAGCGGGAGGCCTCCCCTACAATGAGCAGTTCTTC. Protein product: CSTKAGGLPYNEQFF.

The genes are TRBV10-1 and TRBJ1-4; D not resolved. V gave up 0 bases and J gave up 11 bases, with 13 bases separating them. CDR3 length equals 14 residues. Germline V lookup: CDR1 WNHNN, CDR2 SYGVQD (reference sequence). The CDR3 DNA reads TGCGCCAGCAGTGAGTCGGGGAGGCCCGGGAAACTGTTTTTT. Translated: CASSESGRPGKLFF.

This clonotype came up a few times. The V gene is TRBV20-1, the J gene TRBJ2-3; 9 bases map to TRBD2. V lost 7 bases and J lost 4; bases outside the gene matches: 9. The germline gives CDR1 DFQATT, CDR2 SNEGSKA (reference sequence). The CDR3 sequence is 14 residues long. CDR3 region: CSVRPREGADTQYF. DNA for the CDR3: TGCAGTGTCAGACCGCGGGAGGGCGCAGATACGCAGTATTTT.

This chain joins TRBV6-1 and TRBJ2-5; D is ambiguous. Deletions cut 8 bases from V and 9 bases from J, with 19 bases between. The CDR3 contains 13 residues. Looked up from germline, CDR1 is MNHNS and CDR2 is SASEGT. The CDR3 reads CASEFSPRSAQYF. For the CDR3, the DNA is TGTGCCAGCGAATTTAGCCCCCGGTCGGCCCAGTACTTC.

In DNA, the CDR3 is TGTGCCACCAGCAGAGGGTCTGCGGATAACTATGGCTACACCTTC. Encoded protein: CATSRGSADNYGYTF. The chain employs TRBV15 and TRBJ1-2, with D uncertain. Trimming removed 1 base at V and 1 base at J, with 10 bases between. This CDR3 spans 15 amino acids. Germline values: CDR1 LNHNV, CDR2 YYDKDF (reference sequence).